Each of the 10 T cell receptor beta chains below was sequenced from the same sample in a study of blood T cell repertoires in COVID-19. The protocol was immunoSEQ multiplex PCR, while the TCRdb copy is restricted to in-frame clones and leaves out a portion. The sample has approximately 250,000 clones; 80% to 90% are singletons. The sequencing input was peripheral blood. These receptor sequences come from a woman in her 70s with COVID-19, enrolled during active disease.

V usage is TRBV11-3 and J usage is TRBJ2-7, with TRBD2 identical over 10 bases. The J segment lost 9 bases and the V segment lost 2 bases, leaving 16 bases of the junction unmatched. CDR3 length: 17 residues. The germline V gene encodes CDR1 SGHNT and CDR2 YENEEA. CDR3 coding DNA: TGTGCCAGCAGCTTACGTGGGGGGTCTCGTACTAGCGGGACGCAGTACTTC. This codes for CASSLRGGSRTSGTQYF.

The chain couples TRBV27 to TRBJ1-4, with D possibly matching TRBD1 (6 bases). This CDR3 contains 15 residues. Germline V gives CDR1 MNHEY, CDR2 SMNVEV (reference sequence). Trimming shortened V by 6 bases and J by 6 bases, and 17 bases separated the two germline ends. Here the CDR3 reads CASRPWGEGDEKLFF. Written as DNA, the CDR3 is TGTGCCAGCAGGCCCTGGGGTGAGGGGGATGAAAAACTGTTTTTT.

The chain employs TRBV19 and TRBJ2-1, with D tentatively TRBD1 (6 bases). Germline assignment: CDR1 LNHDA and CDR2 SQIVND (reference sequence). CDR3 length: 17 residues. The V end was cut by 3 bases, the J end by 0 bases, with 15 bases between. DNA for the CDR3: TGTGCCAGTAGTATTAATCACAGGGCCCTCTCCTACAATGAGCAGTTCTTC. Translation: CASSINHRALSYNEQFF.

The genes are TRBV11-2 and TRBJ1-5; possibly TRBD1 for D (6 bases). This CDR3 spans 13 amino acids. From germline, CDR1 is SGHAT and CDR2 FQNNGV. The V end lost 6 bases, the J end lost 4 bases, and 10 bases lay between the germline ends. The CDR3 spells CASSMGANQPQHF. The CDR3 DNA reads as TGTGCCAGCAGTATGGGGGCGAATCAGCCCCAGCATTTT.

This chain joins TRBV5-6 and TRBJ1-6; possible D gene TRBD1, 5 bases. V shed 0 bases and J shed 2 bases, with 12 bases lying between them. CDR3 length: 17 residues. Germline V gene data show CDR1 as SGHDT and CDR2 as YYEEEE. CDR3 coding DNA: TGTGCCAGCAGCTTGGAGCAGGGAATCGCCTATAATTCACCCCTCCACTTT. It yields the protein CASSLEQGIAYNSPLHF.

The CDR3 is CASTLDSTGELFF. As DNA, the CDR3 is TGCGCCAGCACTTTGGACAGCACCGGGGAGCTGTTTTTT. The chain joins TRBV5-1 to TRBJ2-2, with D possibly TRBD1 on 6 matching bases. The V end was cut by 6 bases, the J end by 4 bases, with 10 bases between. Germline V lookup: CDR1 SGHRS, CDR2 YFSETQ. This CDR3 contains 13 residues.

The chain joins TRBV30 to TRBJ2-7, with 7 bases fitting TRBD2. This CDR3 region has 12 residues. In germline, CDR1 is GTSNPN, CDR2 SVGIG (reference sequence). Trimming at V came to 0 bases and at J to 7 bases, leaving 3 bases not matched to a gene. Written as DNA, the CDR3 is TGTGCCTGGAGTGTAGGGCGGGAGGAGCAGTACTTC. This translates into CAWSVGREEQYF.

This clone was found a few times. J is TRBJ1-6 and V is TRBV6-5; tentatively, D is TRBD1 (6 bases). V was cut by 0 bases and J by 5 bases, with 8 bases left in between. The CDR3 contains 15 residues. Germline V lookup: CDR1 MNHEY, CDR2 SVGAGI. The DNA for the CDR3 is TGTGCCAGCAGTTACTCGGGGGCTAATAATTCACCCCTCCACTTT. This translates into CASSYSGANNSPLHF.

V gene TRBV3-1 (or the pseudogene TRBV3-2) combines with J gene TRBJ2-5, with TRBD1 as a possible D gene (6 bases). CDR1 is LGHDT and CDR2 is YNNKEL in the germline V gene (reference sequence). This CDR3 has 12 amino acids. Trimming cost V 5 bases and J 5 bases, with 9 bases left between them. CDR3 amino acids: CASSLRGETQYF. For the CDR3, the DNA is TGTGCCAGCAGCTTAAGGGGGGAGACCCAGTACTTC.

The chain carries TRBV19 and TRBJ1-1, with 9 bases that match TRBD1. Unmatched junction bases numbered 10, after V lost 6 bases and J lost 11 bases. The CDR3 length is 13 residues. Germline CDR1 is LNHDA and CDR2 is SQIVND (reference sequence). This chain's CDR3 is CASSTGQGFIAFF. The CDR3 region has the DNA TGTGCCAGTAGCACGGGACAGGGCTTTATCGCTTTCTTT.